One and the same sample provided the 20 T cell receptor beta chains below, sequenced in a study of blood T cells in healthy people across ages. The authors ran a second PCR of roughly 6 to 12 cycles using a sample-barcoded 5' primer and a J-beta primer mix. A single record per CDR3 protein comes from TCRdb applying MiXCR to the 5' RACE reads. The sample contains about 290,000 distinct CDR3 sequences, roughly 29% of which appear only once. The specimen sequenced was blood. The receptor source for this set is a woman in her sixties or seventies in good health.

The J gene is TRBJ2-3, the V gene TRBV20-1; possibly TRBD2 for D (5 bases). The germline V gene encodes CDR1 DFQATT and CDR2 SNEGSKA (reference sequence). The CDR3 consists of 12 residues. V was clipped by 5 bases and J by 4 bases, with 10 bases between them. CDR3 protein: CSAVRGADTQYF. CDR3 DNA: TGCAGTGCTGTACGGGGTGCAGATACGCAGTATTTT.

This clonotype was counted many times. The chain couples TRBV28 to TRBJ2-5; 8 bases match TRBD2. The CDR3 has 15 amino acids. The V segment lost 3 bases and the J segment 5 bases; nucleotides outside the gene matches: 8. From germline, CDR1 is MDHEN and CDR2 SYDVKM. The CDR3 coding sequence is TGTGCCAGCAGTTTTCCCCGGGGGGGGCTGGAGACCCAGTACTTC. As protein: CASSFPRGGLETQYF.

The J gene is TRBJ2-3, the V gene TRBV20-1, with D unresolved. The CDR3 loop spans 13 amino acids. Deletions cut 0 bases from V and 3 bases from J, with 7 bases between. Germline V CDR1 and CDR2: DFQATT, SNEGSKA (reference sequence). CDR3 DNA: TGCAGTGCTAGAGATCGTGAGACAGATACGCAGTATTTT. It encodes CSARDRETDTQYF.

The chain is built from TRBV12-3 or TRBV12-4 and TRBJ2-3; possibly TRBD1 for D (5 bases). The V end was cut by 2 bases, the J end by 2 bases, with 26 bases between. This CDR3 is 20 amino acids long. CDR3 bases: TGTGCCAGCAGTTTAATAGCAGGGATGGCAGACCGATTGAACACAGATACGCAGTATTTT. Translated, it gives CASSLIAGMADRLNTDTQYF.

The rearrangement uses TRBV2 and TRBJ2-2; possibly TRBD2 for D (5 bases). Germline CDR1 is SNHLY and CDR2 is FYNNEI. The CDR3 runs 13 residues. V was trimmed by 6 bases and J by 5 bases, leaving 10 bases between them. The DNA for the CDR3 is TGTGCCAGCAGGCCTGGGAGTACCGGGGAGCTGTTTTTT. Protein: CASRPGSTGELFF.

This clonotype was recorded a few times. This chain connects TRBV5-1 to TRBJ1-1, with 7 bases lining up with TRBD1. The CDR3 runs to 15 residues. CDR1 is SGHRS and CDR2 is YFSETQ in the germline V gene. The trim removed 7 bases at V and 5 bases at J, leaving 14 bases unmatched. The CDR3 loop is CASGIGQAFRTEAFF. The CDR3 nucleotides read TGCGCCAGCGGGATCGGACAGGCCTTTAGGACTGAAGCTTTCTTT.

The chain links TRBV9 to TRBJ1-6; the match to TRBD1 covers 8 bases. V lost 4 bases to trimming and J lost 7 bases; unmatched junction nucleotides: 13. CDR1 and CDR2 (germline): SGDLS, YYNGEE. This CDR3 comprises 17 residues. CDR3 bases: TGTGCCAGCAGCCCACATCAGACAGGGGATTTGAATTCACCCCTCCACTTT. Translation: CASSPHQTGDLNSPLHF.

This clonotype was detected only a few times. The rearrangement uses TRBV9 and TRBJ2-5; TRBD2 matches at 8 bases. The assigned J gene may be wrong: the sequence end matches TRBJ2-1 better. The CDR3 is made up of 14 amino acids. Germline CDR1 reads SGDLS; CDR2 reads YYNGEE. The DNA for the CDR3 is TGTGCCAGCAGCCCGGGGGGGGCGAAGAATGAGCAGTTCTTC. Protein: CASSPGGAKNEQFF.

The chain joins TRBV6-1 to TRBJ2-3, with 12 bases fitting TRBD1. The CDR3 sequence is 15 residues long. Germline V CDR1 and CDR2: MNHNS, SASEGT. Trimming at V came to 6 bases and at J to 4 bases, leaving 5 bases not matched to a gene. The CDR3 DNA follows: TGTGCCAGCAGGACCGGGACAGGGGGCTCAGATACGCAGTATTTT. Its translation: CASRTGTGGSDTQYF.

This clonotype was recorded only once. This chain uses TRBV10-3 with TRBJ2-5; D gene unclear. CDR1 and CDR2 (germline): ENHRY, SYGVKD. Deletions cut 0 bases from V and 1 base from J, with 6 bases between. The CDR3 runs 14 residues. The CDR3 sequence: CAISESNGQETQYF. In DNA form, the CDR3 reads TGTGCCATCAGTGAGTCGAACGGCCAAGAGACCCAGTACTTC.

J is TRBJ1-4 and V is TRBV29-1; 8 positions agree with TRBD1. This CDR3 region has 14 residues. Germline V lookup: CDR1 SQVTM, CDR2 ANQGSEA. Trimming at V came to 4 bases and at J to 7 bases, leaving 8 bases not matched to a gene. CDR3 loop: CSVARGRGGEKLFF. CDR3 DNA: TGCAGCGTTGCCAGGGGGCGGGGTGGTGAAAAACTGTTTTTT.

The chain has TRBV18 and TRBJ2-5; either TRBD1 or TRBD2 may supply D (5 bases each). The V gene's germline CDR1 is KGHSH and CDR2 LQKENI. The CDR3 runs 16 residues. Trimming took 6 bases from V and 1 from J, leaving 18 bases between them. CDR3: CASSRERGISQETQYF. CDR3 nucleotides: TGTGCCAGCTCCCGCGAGAGGGGAATAAGCCAAGAGACCCAGTACTTC.

The chain links TRBV9 to TRBJ1-5, with 7 positions matching TRBD1. Germline loops: CDR1 SGDLS, CDR2 YYNGEE. The length of the CDR3 is 15 residues. J was trimmed by 4 bases and V by 0 bases; bases with no gene match: 4. This CDR3 reads CASSVGGTENQPQHF. CDR3 DNA sequence: TGTGCCAGCAGCGTAGGGGGGACAGAAAATCAGCCCCAGCATTTT. The full variable domain, in which reference TRBV9 and TRBJ1-5 provide the parts outside the CDR3, is DSGVTQTPKHLITATGQRVTLRCSPRSGDLSVYWYQQSLDQGLQFLIQYYNGEERAKGNILERFSAQQFPDLHSELNLSSLELGDSALYFCASSVGGTENQPQHFGDGTRLSIL.

This clonotype has just a few counts. The J gene is TRBJ2-7, the V gene TRBV7-2; no clear D gene. The V end was cut by 1 base, the J end by 6 bases, with 10 bases between. CDR3 length equals 13 residues. CDR1 SGHTA and CDR2 FQGNSA come from the germline V gene. Written as DNA, the CDR3 is TGTGCCAGCAGCTTAGATTTCCAGAGCGAGCAGTACTTC. Translated: CASSLDFQSEQYF. Variable domain in full (rest from reference TRBV7-2 and TRBJ2-7): GAGVSQSPSNKVTEKGKDVELRCDPISGHTALYWYRQSLGQGLEFLIYFQGNSAPDKSGLPSDRFSAERTGGSVSTLTIQRTQQEDSAVYLCASSLDFQSEQYFGPGTRLTVT.

The chain links TRBV3-1 to TRBJ1-6, with D perhaps matching TRBD1 (5 bases). Germline V CDR1 and CDR2: LGHDT, YNNKEL (reference sequence). Trimming pared 0 bases from V and 9 bases from J, leaving 9 bases between. This CDR3 is 14 amino acids long. The DNA for the CDR3 is TGTGCCAGCAGCCAAGAGGGGGGGTTTTCACCCCTCCACTTT. Protein sequence: CASSQEGGFSPLHF.

This chain links TRBV5-1 with TRBJ2-5, with D unresolved. The DNA end lines up better with TRBJ2-1; the J call may be wrong. The germline V gene encodes CDR1 SGHRS and CDR2 YFSETQ. The CDR3 sequence is 15 residues long. CDR3 loop: CASSLGHHRGNEQFF. CDR3 coding DNA: TGCGCCAGCAGCTTGGGACATCACAGAGGCAATGAGCAGTTCTTC.

The V gene is TRBV9, the J gene TRBJ2-3; tentatively, D is TRBD2 (6 bases). CDR3 size: 15 residues. The V gene lost 8 bases and the J gene lost 2 bases, with 18 bases spanning the gap. CDR1 and CDR2 from the germline V gene are SGDLS and YYNGEE. The CDR3 coding sequence is TGTGCCAGTGGATTTGGGGGAGGAAACACAGATACGCAGTATTTT. Amino acids: CASGFGGGNTDTQYF.

The V call is TRBV28, the J call TRBJ2-3; 11 bases line up with TRBD2. Per the germline V gene, CDR1 is MDHEN and CDR2 is SYDVKM. There are 17 residues in the CDR3. V lost 2 bases to trimming and J lost 6 bases; unmatched junction nucleotides: 10. Written as DNA, the CDR3 is TGTGCCAGCAGTTTACAAGAACTAGCGGGAGTTGGGGATACGCAGTATTTT. This encodes CASSLQELAGVGDTQYF. Looking up the rest from reference TRBV28 and TRBJ2-3 gives the full variable domain: DVKVTQSSRYLVKRTGEKVFLECVQDMDHENMFWYRQDPGLGLRLIYFSYDVKMKEKGDIPEGYSVSREKKERFSLILESASTNQTSMYLCASSLQELAGVGDTQYFGPGTRLTVL.

The V gene is TRBV6-1, the J gene TRBJ2-7, with unresolved D. The CDR3 consists of 14 residues. CDR1 is MNHNS, CDR2 SASEGT, per germline. Between the trimmed V and J ends, which lost 2 bases and 7 bases, there was a span of 15 bases. CDR3 sequence reads: CASSETADAREQYF. The CDR3 DNA is TGTGCCAGCAGTGAAACGGCTGACGCTCGGGAGCAGTACTTC.

Many counts were recorded for this clonotype. The chain carries TRBV5-5 and TRBJ1-4, with 10 bases lining up with TRBD1. Unmatched junction bases numbered 6, after V lost 5 bases and J lost 8 bases. The CDR3 runs 14 residues. Germline CDR1 and CDR2: SGHKS and YYEKEE (reference sequence). The CDR3 spells CASSDRGRGEKLFF. As DNA, the CDR3 is TGTGCCAGCAGTGACAGGGGGCGCGGGGAAAAACTGTTTTTT.